These T cell receptor beta chains were read from a single sample in a study of T-cell memory formation after mild COVID-19. Each CDR3 protein is one row after TCRdb ran MiXCR on the 5' RACE reads. The data show 400,000 or so distinct CDR3 sequences, with around 20% seen just once and about 8.1% held by the top ten. Sequenced input: PBMCs or a T cell subset sorted from them (not recorded which). These receptors were taken from an adult woman who had mild COVID-19 (a few samples of this study predate the infection). Cell type and time point are not known. Each CDR3 is given with its conserved first and last residue. The order of the fields is V gene, clone size, D gene, J gene, CDR3 DNA, CDR3 protein. D genes are given only for firm matches. Expanded clones are given a class, and other clones once, few, many or no size at all.

>TRBV27|few|.|TRBJ2-7
TGTGCCAGCAGTCCAAAGGGACGTTCCTACGAGCAGTACTTC
CASSPKGRSYEQYF
>TRBV7-9|few|.|TRBJ1-2
TGTGCCAGCAGCTTAGAGGGGACCTATGGCTACACCTTC
CASSLEGTYGYTF
>TRBV19|.|TRBD1|TRBJ1-1
TGTGCCAGTAGTAACAGGGGCACTGAAGCTTTCTTT
CASSNRGTEAFF
>TRBV4-3|.|TRBD2|TRBJ2-1
TGCGCCAGCAGCCAAGATGGCGGGAGAAGGCATGAGCAGTTCTTC
CASSQDGGRRHEQFF
>TRBV4-2|.|TRBD1|TRBJ1-5
TGTGCCAGCAGCCAAGATGGGGACAGGGGCCAGCCCCAGCATTTT
CASSQDGDRGQPQHF
>TRBV27|.|.|TRBJ2-7
TGTGCCAGCAGTTGGGTATTCGAGCAGTACTTC
CASSWVFEQYF
>TRBV12-3/TRBV12-4|.|TRBD1|TRBJ1-2
TGTGCCAGCAGTTCAGGGACAGCAAGAGATGGCTACACCTTC
CASSSGTARDGYTF
>TRBV5-1|few|.|TRBJ1-1
TGCGCCAGCAGCTCCCTAGGGGGGGGGAACACTGAAGCTTTCTTT
CASSSLGGGNTEAFF
>TRBV18|few|.|TRBJ1-1
TGTGCCAGCTCACCGACAAGTATGAACACTGAAGCTTTCTTT
CASSPTSMNTEAFF
>TRBV3-2|.|.|TRBJ1-6
TGTGCCAGCAGCCAACTCAGGGGGACATCACCCCTCCACTTT
CASSQLRGTSPLHF
>TRBV29-1|.|TRBD1|TRBJ2-2
TGCAGCGGCAGGGGGCGCGGCGGGGAGCTGTTTTTT
CSGRGRGGELFF
>TRBV4-3|.|.|TRBJ1-6
TGCGCCAGCAGCCCTGACACGTATTCACCCCTCCACTTT
CASSPDTYSPLHF
>TRBV7-2|.|TRBD2|TRBJ2-1
TGTGCCAGCAGCTTCTCTAGCGGGAACTCCTACAATGAGCAGTTCTTC
CASSFSSGNSYNEQFF
>TRBV24-1|.|TRBD2|TRBJ2-5
TGTGCCACCAGTGGTTACGGGACTAGCGGGGCTAGGGAGACCCAGTACTTC
CATSGYGTSGARETQYF
>TRBV7-3|few|.|TRBJ2-1
TGTGCCAGCAGCTTAACGTTAGGGAGCAATGAGCAGTTCTTC
CASSLTLGSNEQFF
>TRBV5-5|.|TRBD1|TRBJ2-6
TGTGCCAGCAGCTTGCGACCAGGGGGCCTCCTGGAGGGCCTGACTTTC
CASSLRPGGLLEGLTF
>TRBV5-5|.|.|TRBJ1-5
TGTGCCAGCAGCTTGACATGGCAGTTCAATCAGCCCCAGCATTTT
CASSLTWQFNQPQHF
>TRBV27|few|.|TRBJ2-3
TGTGCCAGCAGTTTCAAAGGGCCAGATACGCAGTATTTT
CASSFKGPDTQYF
>TRBV7-2|few|TRBD2|TRBJ2-7
TGTGCCAGCAGCTTAGGACTAGCGGGGGGGTCCTACGAGCAGTACTTC
CASSLGLAGGSYEQYF
>TRBV7-3|few|TRBD2|TRBJ2-1
TGTGCCAGCAGCGCAGGACTAGCCGGGAGAGCTTACAATGAGCAGTTCTTC
CASSAGLAGRAYNEQFF
>TRBV20-1|few|.|TRBJ1-1
TGCAGTGCTAGAGAGTCGAGCTACACTGAAGCTTTCTTT
CSARESSYTEAFF
>TRBV29-1|.|.|TRBJ1-2
TGCAGCGTGGAGGCGGGAGGCTATGGCTACACCTTC
CSVEAGGYGYTF
>TRBV10-3|.|.|TRBJ2-7
TGTGCCATCAGTGAAGCAGCGGCACCATACGAGCAGTACTTC
CAISEAAAPYEQYF
>TRBV5-1|many|TRBD1|TRBJ2-7
TGCGCCAGCAGCTGGGGACAGGGGGATTACGAGCAGTACTTC
CASSWGQGDYEQYF
>TRBV6-5|.|.|TRBJ2-4
TGTGCCAGCAGCCCCCGGACTGTAGCCAAAAACATTCAGTACTTC
CASSPRTVAKNIQYF
>TRBV7-2|few|.|TRBJ1-2
TGTGCCAGCAGCTCCGAAGAGGGTCCGGATGAGTATGGCTACACCTTC
CASSSEEGPDEYGYTF
>TRBV6-6|few|TRBD1|TRBJ2-7
TGTGCCAGCAACACCGGGACAGGGGGCTACGAGCAGTACTTC
CASNTGTGGYEQYF
>TRBV30|few|.|TRBJ2-1
TGTGCCTGGAGTGTTATGAATGAGCAGTTCTTC
CAWSVMNEQFF
>TRBV4-1|few|TRBD1|TRBJ2-1
TGCGCCAGCAGCCAAGCGGGACAGGCTTATGAGCAGTTCTTC
CASSQAGQAYEQFF
>TRBV27|few|TRBD1|TRBJ1-2
TGTGCCAGCAGACCAATTGACAGGGCTGGCTACACCTTC
CASRPIDRAGYTF
>TRBV6-1|few|.|TRBJ2-2
TGTGCCAGCAGTAGGGGACGGGGGGAGCTGTTTTTT
CASSRGRGELFF
>TRBV5-1|.|TRBD1|TRBJ2-1
TGCGCCAGCAGCTCAGGACAGGAGACTAACAATGAGCAGTTCTTC
CASSSGQETNNEQFF
>TRBV7-9|.|.|TRBJ1-4
TGTGCCAGCAGCTTAGAGGGGAGATCTAATGAAAAACTGTTTTTT
CASSLEGRSNEKLFF
>TRBV15|.|.|TRBJ1-6
TGTGCCACCAGCAGAGATCCCGGGGGATCACCCCTCCACTTT
CATSRDPGGSPLHF
>TRBV5-1|few|.|TRBJ2-5
TGCGCCAGCGGGCCCTCTGGATCCCAAGAGACCCAGTACTTC
CASGPSGSQETQYF
>TRBV4-3|many|TRBD2|TRBJ2-1
TGCGCCAGCAGCCAAGGTTGGCGGGAGATTGAGCAGTTCTTC
CASSQGWREIEQFF
>TRBV2|few|TRBD2|TRBJ2-1
TGTGCCAGCAGTGGGTACTCCCTGCACCGGCGGGAGAGTAGAGAGGGGACCCGAAATGAGCAGTTCTTC
CASSGYSLHRRESREGTRNEQFF
>TRBV24-1|.|.|TRBJ1-1
TGTGCCACCAGTGGAGGTCGGGGAAAAGCTTTCTTT
CATSGGRGKAFF
>TRBV5-1|few|TRBD2|TRBJ2-7
TGCGCCAGCAGCTTGGTTGCTAGCGGAACCTACGAGCAGTACTTC
CASSLVASGTYEQYF
>TRBV27|few|TRBD2|TRBJ2-3
TGTGCCAGCCTCCCGGGAGGGACAGATACGCAGTATTTT
CASLPGGTDTQYF
>TRBV9|.|.|TRBJ2-7
TGTGCCAGCAGCGTATTGGTGGGCGGCGAGCAGTACTTC
CASSVLVGGEQYF